The present T cell receptor beta chain was sequenced within a study of PD-1 blockade in classical Hodgkin lymphoma. The assay was immunoSEQ multiplex PCR, and TCRdb's table has in-frame clones only and misses some. The sample records tens of thousands of clones, 89% being singletons. Brentuximab vedotin exposure varied among the patients, all of whom had relapsed after autologous stem cell transplantation. Deletions cut 1 base from V and 14 bases from J, with 13 bases between. CDR3 length equals 12 residues. The V gene's germline CDR1 is MNHNS and CDR2 SASEGT. This receptor was taken from a human donor with classical Hodgkin lymphoma. This sample comprised peripheral blood mononuclear cells (PBMCs), obtained at baseline. The chain couples TRBV6-1 to TRBJ2-3, with D uncertain. The CDR3: CASSEGFWAPYF. The CDR3 bases are TGTGCCAGCAGTGAAGGGTTTTGGGCCCCGTATTTT.